These 16 T cell receptor beta chains share one sample of origin, sequenced in a study of T cell responses to AZD1222 COVID-19 vaccine. Sequenced by immunoSEQ multiplex PCR; TCRdb stores in-frame clones only, minus some. The sample lists about 150,000 clones, about nine tenths occurring once. The input for sequencing was peripheral blood, taken on day 0 of AZD1222 vaccination. The receptor source for this set is an adult in good health.

The chain carries TRBV11-3 and TRBJ2-3; 12 bases align to TRBD1. J was trimmed by 5 bases and V by 5 bases; bases with no gene match: 8. The CDR3 consists of 16 residues. The germline gives CDR1 SGHNT, CDR2 YENEEA. CDR3 amino acids: CASSPGTGGLGDTQYF. CDR3 DNA sequence: TGTGCCAGCAGCCCAGGGACAGGGGGCCTCGGAGATACGCAGTATTTT.

This clone showed up just a few times. V is TRBV12-3 or TRBV12-4 and J is TRBJ2-1, with unresolved D. V lost 3 bases to trimming and J lost 6 bases, with 9 bases between them. The CDR3 runs to 13 residues. The CDR3 loop reads CASSFGVFNEQFF. CDR3 nucleotides: TGTGCCAGCAGTTTCGGAGTTTTCAATGAGCAGTTCTTC.

This chain joins TRBV29-1 and TRBJ2-7; D not certain. The germline CDR1 and CDR2 sequences are SQVTM and ANQGSEA. The ends were cut back, 6 bases at V and 3 bases at J, with 12 bases in the middle. This CDR3 spans 12 amino acids. The CDR3 loop is CSVHVGVYEQYF. The CDR3 DNA reads TGCAGCGTCCACGTAGGCGTCTACGAGCAGTACTTC.

The chain carries TRBV19 and TRBJ2-1; the D is unclear. The CDR3 contains 12 residues. Germline values: CDR1 LNHDA, CDR2 SQIVND (reference sequence). V was clipped by 3 bases and J by 6 bases, with 6 bases between them. This chain's CDR3 is CASSMDGNEQFF. Here the CDR3 DNA reads TGTGCCAGTAGTATGGACGGCAATGAGCAGTTCTTC.

V is TRBV6-5 and J is TRBJ2-7; D may be TRBD1 (6 bases). Germline assignment: CDR1 MNHEY and CDR2 SVGAGI. The CDR3 has 14 residues. V shed 5 bases and J shed 3 bases, with 14 bases lying between them. The CDR3 DNA reads as TGTGCCAGCAGTCAGGGGACGGAAGGCTACGAGCAGTACTTC. It encodes CASSQGTEGYEQYF.

CDR3: CASSSAGTQVYYEQYF. Here the CDR3 DNA reads TGTGCCAGCAGCTCAGCCGGGACCCAAGTCTATTACGAGCAGTACTTC. The genes are TRBV7-9 and TRBJ2-7; D might be TRBD1 or TRBD2, each matching 5 bases. Trimming stripped 4 bases from V and 4 bases from J, with 20 bases between. Germline V CDR1 and CDR2: SEHNR, FQNEAQ (reference sequence). The CDR3 runs to 16 residues.

The CDR3, as DNA: TGCGCCAGCAGCCCTGAGACAGACTATGGCTACACCTTC. Translated, it gives CASSPETDYGYTF. The rearrangement links TRBV5-1 to TRBJ1-2; a weak D match, TRBD1 (5 bases). Germline assignment: CDR1 SGHRS and CDR2 YFSETQ. The CDR3 covers 13 residues. V lost 4 bases, J lost 3 bases, and 10 bases lay in between.

The J gene is TRBJ2-7, the V gene TRBV7-8; a weak D match, TRBD1 (5 bases). The CDR3 totals 17 residues. V was trimmed by 4 bases and J by 1 base, leaving 20 bases between them. Germline loops: CDR1 SGHVS, CDR2 FQNEAQ. CDR3 sequence reads: CASSSTGLERISYEQYF. Here the CDR3 DNA reads TGTGCCAGCAGCTCCACAGGCCTTGAGAGGATATCCTACGAGCAGTACTTC. The whole variable domain, remainder taken from reference TRBV7-8 and TRBJ2-7, is GAGVSQSPRYKVAKRGQDVALRCDPISGHVSLFWYQQALGQGPEFLTYFQNEAQLDKSGLPSDRFFAERPEGSVSTLKIQRTQQEDSAVYLCASSSTGLERISYEQYFGPGTRLTVT.

V gene TRBV11-3 combines with J gene TRBJ1-2; no firm D call. The length of the CDR3 is 14 residues. CDR1 and CDR2 from the germline V gene are SGHNT and YENEEA. The ends were cut back, 5 bases at V and 2 bases at J, with 12 bases in the middle. The CDR3 coding sequence is TGTGCCAGCAGCCCAGCGGGAGCGAACTATGGCTACACCTTC. Encoded protein: CASSPAGANYGYTF.

The gene calls are TRBV15 and TRBJ1-4; D gene uncertain. There are 16 residues in the CDR3. Germline CDR1 reads LNHNV; CDR2 reads YYDKDF (reference sequence). Between the trimmed V and J ends, which lost 0 bases and 4 bases, there was a span of 12 bases. CDR3 DNA: TGTGCCACCAGCAGAGATCGGACGGCCCGTAATGAAAAACTGTTTTTT. Protein product: CATSRDRTARNEKLFF.

The chain has TRBV19 and TRBJ1-2; D not certain. With 5 bases removed from V and 5 bases from J, the gap between germline ends came to 6 bases. Germline loops: CDR1 LNHDA, CDR2 SQIVND (reference sequence). This CDR3 comprises 11 residues. The CDR3 region is CASSQKYGYTF. The CDR3, as DNA: TGTGCCAGTAGTCAGAAGTATGGCTACACCTTC.

The chain uses TRBV27 and TRBJ2-7, with 12 bases aligning to TRBD2. Germline values: CDR1 MNHEY, CDR2 SMNVEV (reference sequence). The CDR3 contains 16 residues. V was clipped by 4 bases and J by 4 bases; unmatched bases: 8. The CDR3 loop is CASSSPTSGSIYEQYF. The CDR3 nucleotides read TGTGCCAGCAGTTCCCCGACTAGCGGGAGTATTTACGAGCAGTACTTC.

This chain connects TRBV5-4 to TRBJ1-1; D remains ambiguous. The V and J ends lost 4 bases and 2 bases respectively, with 12 bases between them. From germline, CDR1 is SGHNT and CDR2 YYREEE (reference sequence). The CDR3 contains 14 residues. Here the CDR3 DNA reads TGTGCCAGCAGCACCATTTTTCAAAACACTGAAGCTTTCTTT. Amino acids: CASSTIFQNTEAFF.

The rearrangement joins TRBV27 to TRBJ1-6; TRBD1 aligns across 10 bases. The germline V gene encodes CDR1 MNHEY and CDR2 SMNVEV (reference sequence). The CDR3 sequence is 16 residues long. The J segment lost 9 bases and the V segment lost 1 base, leaving 6 bases of the junction unmatched. CDR3 nucleotide sequence: TGTGCCAGCAGTTTATTTGGGACAGGGGTTTCTTCACCCCTCCACTTT. This codes for CASSLFGTGVSSPLHF.

In this sample, this clone turned up once. The genes are TRBV6-5 and TRBJ1-1; D may be TRBD1 (5 bases). The CDR3 is made up of 13 amino acids. Germline lookup yields CDR1 MNHEY and CDR2 SVGAGI. Deletions cut 4 bases from V and 6 bases from J, with 12 bases between. This CDR3 reads CASSSWGDSEAFF. DNA for the CDR3: TGTGCCAGCAGTTCATGGGGGGATTCTGAAGCTTTCTTT.

The V call is TRBV11-2, the J call TRBJ1-5, with D tentatively TRBD1 (5 bases). Trimming pared 2 bases from V and 7 bases from J, leaving 15 bases between. Germline loops: CDR1 SGHAT, CDR2 FQNNGV. This CDR3 contains 15 residues. The CDR3 spells CASSLWWGPGQPQHF. CDR3 in DNA: TGTGCCAGCAGCTTATGGTGGGGCCCCGGGCAGCCCCAGCATTTT.